Sequencing of this TCR beta chain was carried out in a study of blood T cell repertoires in COVID-19. Study-wide background: Donors in the United States, Italy and Spain gave samples during acute or convalescent COVID-19. Sample material is recorded as cDNA or gDNA derived from T cells, B-cell-depleted T cells, or PBMCs.

The assay was immunoSEQ multiplex PCR, and TCRdb's table has in-frame clones only and misses some. The repertoire holds roughly 36,000 clones, with 70% to 90% as singletons. Losses at the gene ends were 5 bases for V and 4 bases for J; bases not matched to a gene: 8. Looked up from germline, CDR1 is SGHTA and CDR2 is FQGNSA. CDR3 length equals 15 residues. What was sequenced was peripheral blood. The receptor was isolated from a man aged 55 to 70 with active COVID-19. The chain carries TRBV7-2 and TRBJ2-7; 10 bases are shared with TRBD2. CDR3 amino acids: CASSPYASGSYEQYF. The DNA for the CDR3 is TGTGCCAGCAGCCCGTACGCTAGCGGGAGTTACGAGCAGTACTTC.